The entry below describes one TCR beta chain. Its target is not known. It was with 60 Vbeta and 13 Jbeta primers that the PCR ran. Sequencing was performed with immunoSEQ multiplex PCR; in TCRdb, only in-frame clones are kept and a portion is missing. The repertoire holds about 150,000 clones, with roughly three quarters as singletons. Trimming removed 0 bases at V and 2 bases at J, with 8 bases between. Per germline, CDR1 GTSNPN and CDR2 SVGIG (reference sequence). There are 13 residues in the CDR3. These data are taken from a study of cytomegalovirus exposure and HLA in healthy donors. Points from the study as a whole: In a later analysis, TCR beta V- and J-gene trimming was associated with a missense DCLRE1C variant. Accurate predictions that matched the HLA-A and HLA-B alleles of most subjects were reportedly made from TCR beta sequences.

The chain links TRBV30 to TRBJ2-7; tentatively, D is TRBD1 (6 bases). What was sequenced was PBMCs. This clonotype originated in a man aged 30 to 45 in good health and CMV-seropositive. The CDR3 reads CAWSVGQTYEQYF. DNA for the CDR3: TGTGCCTGGAGTGTCGGACAGACCTACGAGCAGTACTTC. The full variable domain, in which reference TRBV30 and TRBJ2-7 provide the parts outside the CDR3, is SQTIHQWPATLVQPVGSPLSLECTVEGTSNPNLYWYRQAAGRGLQLLFYSVGIGQISSEVPQNLSASRPQDRQFILSSKKLLLSDSGFYLCAWSVGQTYEQYFGPGTRLTVT.